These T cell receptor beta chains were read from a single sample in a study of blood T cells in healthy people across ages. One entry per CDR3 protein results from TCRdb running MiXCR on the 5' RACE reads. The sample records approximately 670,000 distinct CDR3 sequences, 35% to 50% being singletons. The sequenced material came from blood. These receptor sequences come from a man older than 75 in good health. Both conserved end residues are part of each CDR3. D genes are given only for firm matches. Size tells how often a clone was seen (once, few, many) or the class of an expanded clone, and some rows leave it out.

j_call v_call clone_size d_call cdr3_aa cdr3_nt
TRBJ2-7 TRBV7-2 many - CASSPWVGGSYEQYF TGTGCCAGCAGCCCTTGGGTAGGGGGATCCTACGAGCAGTACTTC
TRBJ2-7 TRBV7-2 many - CASSLGTATYEQYF TGTGCCAGCAGCCTCGGGACGGCCACCTACGAGCAGTACTTC
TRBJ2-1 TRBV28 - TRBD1 CASSFPRDSNEQFF TGTGCCAGCAGTTTCCCCAGGGACAGCAATGAGCAGTTCTTC
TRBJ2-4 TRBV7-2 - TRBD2 CASSLTSGGGINIQYF TGTGCCAGCAGCTTAACTAGCGGGGGGGGGATAAACATTCAGTACTTC
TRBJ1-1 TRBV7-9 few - CASSPDGHKNTEAFF TGTGCCAGCAGCCCGGACGGACACAAGAACACTGAAGCTTTCTTT
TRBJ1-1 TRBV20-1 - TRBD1 CSARAQGVGTEAFF TGCAGTGCTAGAGCCCAGGGGGTCGGGACTGAAGCTTTCTTT
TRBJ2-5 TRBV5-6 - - CASSLDQVAETQYF TGTGCCAGCAGCTTGGACCAGGTGGCAGAGACCCAGTACTTC
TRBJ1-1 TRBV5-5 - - CASSWGLHGNTEAFF TGTGCCAGCAGTTGGGGCCTGCACGGGAACACTGAAGCTTTCTTT
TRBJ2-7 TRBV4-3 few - CASSRVRQANSYEQYF TGCGCCAGCAGCCGAGTTAGACAGGCCAACTCCTACGAGCAGTACTTC
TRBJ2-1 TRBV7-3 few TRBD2 CASSLLRSRLAGGESSYNEQFF TGTGCCAGCAGCTTATTAAGGAGTAGACTAGCGGGAGGGGAGAGCTCCTACAATGAGCAGTTCTTT
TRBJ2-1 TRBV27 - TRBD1 CASSRDRGYNEQFF TGTGCCAGCAGTCGGGACAGGGGTTACAATGAGCAGTTCTTC
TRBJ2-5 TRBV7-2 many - CASSLPQETQYF TGTGCCAGCAGCTTACCCCAAGAGACCCAGTACTTC
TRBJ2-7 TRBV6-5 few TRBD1 CASSYFGTGSTYEQYF TGTGCCAGCAGTTACTTTGGGACAGGGTCGACCTACGAGCAGTACTTC
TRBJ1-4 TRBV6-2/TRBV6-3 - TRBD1 CASSPRSTGAEGKLFF TGTGCCAGCAGTCCACGTTCGACAGGGGCGGAAGGGAAACTGTTTTTT
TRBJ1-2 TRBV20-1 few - CSAIGGLSYGYTF TGCAGTGCCATCGGGGGACTGAGCTATGGCTACACCTTC
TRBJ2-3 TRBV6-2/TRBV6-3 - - CASSYPTGGTADTQYF TGTGCCAGCAGTTACCCTACTGGGGGGACCGCAGATACGCAGTATTTT
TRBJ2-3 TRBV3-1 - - CASSRGSGVYF TGTGCCAGCAGTCGAGGGAGCGGAGTGTATTTT
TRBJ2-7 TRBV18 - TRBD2 CASSPGNERDYEQYF TGTGCCAGCTCACCAGGTAACGAGCGGGACTACGAGCAGTACTTC
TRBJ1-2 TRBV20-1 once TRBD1 CSARKGGTGLNYGYTF TGCAGTGCTAGAAAAGGCGGGACAGGATTAAACTATGGCTACACCTTC
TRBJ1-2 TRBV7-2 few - CASSLVDGRAGDGYTF TGTGCCAGCAGCTTAGTTGATGGCAGGGCGGGGGATGGCTACACCTTC
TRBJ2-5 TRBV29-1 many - CSVGQVGIQETQYF TGCAGCGTTGGCCAGGTTGGGATCCAAGAGACCCAGTACTTC
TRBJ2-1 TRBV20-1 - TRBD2 CSASWTSREQFF TGCAGTGCGAGCTGGACTAGCCGTGAGCAGTTCTTC
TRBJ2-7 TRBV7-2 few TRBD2 CASSPGTSGGLKQYF TGTGCCAGCAGCCCCGGGACTAGCGGGGGGTTGAAGCAGTACTTC
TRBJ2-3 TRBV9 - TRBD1 CASSTGQEPTDTQYF TGTGCCAGCAGCACCGGACAGGAGCCCACGGATACGCAGTATTTT
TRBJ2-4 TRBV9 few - CASSVDHRLASGIQYF TGTGCCAGCAGCGTAGACCACCGGCTAGCTTCGGGCATTCAGTACTTC
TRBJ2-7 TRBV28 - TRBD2 CASSRPTSGLSYEQYF TGTGCCAGCAGTAGACCGACTAGCGGGCTTTCCTACGAGCAGTACTTC
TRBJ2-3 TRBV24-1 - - CATSEEGVFSTDTQYF TGTGCCACCAGTGAAGAGGGGGTATTCAGCACAGATACGCAGTATTTT
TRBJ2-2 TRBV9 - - CASSAQDAGELFF TGTGCCAGCAGCGCGCAGGATGCCGGGGAGCTGTTTTTT
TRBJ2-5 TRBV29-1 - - CSLKVHVEGKKTQYF TGCAGCTTGAAGGTGCATGTCGAAGGGAAGAAGACCCAGTACTTC
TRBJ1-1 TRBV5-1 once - CASSLRNRGAEAFF TGCGCCAGCAGCTTGAGAAACCGGGGCGCTGAAGCTTTCTTT
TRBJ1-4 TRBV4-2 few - CASSQDMGHDGVKLFF TGTGCCAGCAGCCAAGATATGGGCCACGATGGTGTAAAACTGTTTTTT
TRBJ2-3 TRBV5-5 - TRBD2 CASSLFPVTSGYTDTQYF TGTGCCAGCAGCTTGTTCCCTGTGACTAGCGGATACACAGATACGCAGTATTTT
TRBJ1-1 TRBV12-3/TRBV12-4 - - CASSLIGGLNTEAFF TGTGCCAGCAGTTTAATCGGGGGGCTAAACACTGAAGCTTTCTTT
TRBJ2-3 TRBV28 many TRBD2 CASSTSGRFLDTQYF TGTGCCAGCAGTACTAGCGGGAGGTTCCTGGATACGCAGTATTTT
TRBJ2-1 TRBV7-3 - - CASSLRGLYNEQFF TGTGCCAGCAGCTTACGGGGCTTATACAATGAGCAGTTCTTC
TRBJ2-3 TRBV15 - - CATSGHITPTDTQYF TGTGCCACCAGCGGACACATAACCCCCACAGATACGCAGTATTTT
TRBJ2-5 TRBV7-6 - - CASSARASGETQYF TGTGCCAGCAGTGCCCGGGCCTCGGGGGAGACCCAGTACTTC
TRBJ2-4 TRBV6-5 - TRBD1 CASSYRPGQGRGAKNIQYF TGTGCCAGCAGTTACCGACCGGGACAGGGCAGAGGGGCCAAAAACATTCAGTACTTC
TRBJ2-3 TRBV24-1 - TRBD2 CATSDPSGGASTDTQYF TGTGCCACCAGTGACCCTAGCGGGGGGGCCAGCACAGATACGCAGTATTTT
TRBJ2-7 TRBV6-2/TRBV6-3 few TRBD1 CASGDRVHEQYF TGTGCCAGCGGAGACAGGGTCCACGAGCAGTACTTC
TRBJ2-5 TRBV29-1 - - CSVEVTRLRRETQYF TGCAGCGTTGAAGTCACAAGGCTTCGCCGAGAGACCCAGTACTTC
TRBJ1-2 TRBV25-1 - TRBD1 CASSEVGQDYGYTF TGTGCCAGCAGTGAAGTGGGACAGGACTATGGCTACACCTTC